One sample yielded the 19 T cell receptor beta chains listed below, sequenced in a study of regulatory T cells in long-lasting Graves disease. The time point is: persistent/refractory GD, antithyroid drugs over 5 years with positive TRAb. PBMCs provided the RNA from which the TCR library was made. In building TCR beta libraries, iRepertoire HTBI primers were used together with Arm-PCR of CDR3 regions. Each CDR3 protein gets one entry after TCRdb re-called the multiplex PCR reads with MiXCR. The sample yields over 650,000 distinct CDR3 sequences, around 32% seen once. This material consisted of peripheral blood mononuclear cells (PBMCs), taken when the disease was refractory, from a patient treated with antithyroid drugs. Source of these receptors: a female donor with Graves disease.

The CDR3 DNA reads TGTGCCAGCATGTGGGGCACTGAAGCTTTCTTT. It yields the protein CASMWGTEAFF. The chain couples TRBV7-9 to TRBJ1-1; D uncertain. The CDR3 spans 11 residues. The germline gives CDR1 SEHNR, CDR2 FQNEAQ (reference sequence). Between the trimmed V and J ends, which lost 7 bases and 4 bases, there was a span of 7 bases.

The chain carries TRBV20-1 and TRBJ1-1; the match to TRBD1 covers 7 bases. Trimming at V came to 5 bases and at J to 0 bases, leaving 3 bases not matched to a gene. This CDR3 comprises 13 residues. Germline loops: CDR1 DFQATT, CDR2 SNEGSKA (reference sequence). The CDR3 region has the DNA TGCAGTGCTGACAGGGCCATGAACACTGAAGCTTTCTTT. It is translated as CSADRAMNTEAFF.

The rearrangement uses TRBV29-1 and TRBJ2-7, with TRBD1 matching 12 bases. Germline lookup yields CDR1 SQVTM and CDR2 ANQGSEA. CDR3 size: 14 residues. The junction had 8 bases not matched to a gene; V was cut back by 6 bases and J by 5 bases. CDR3 residues: CSVPGTGGGDEQYF. The CDR3, as DNA: TGCAGCGTACCCGGGACAGGGGGCGGAGACGAGCAGTACTTC.

The CDR3 DNA reads as TGTGCCAGCAGCTTAGCGCGTACAGATAATGAAAAACTGTTTTTT. Protein product: CASSLARTDNEKLFF. The chain carries TRBV7-9 and TRBJ1-4, with unresolved D. Trimming removed 0 bases from V and 4 bases from J, with 9 bases in between. This CDR3 is built from 15 residues. Germline V gene sequence: CDR1 SEHNR, CDR2 FQNEAQ (reference sequence).

This clonotype occurred a few times. The rearrangement joins TRBV20-1 to TRBJ1-5, with 9 bases identical to TRBD1. V was clipped by 3 bases and J by 8 bases; unmatched bases: 8. CDR1 DFQATT and CDR2 SNEGSKA come from the germline V gene (reference sequence). The CDR3 sequence is 14 residues long. The CDR3 region is CSARTGQGFEPQHF. For the CDR3, the DNA is TGCAGTGCTAGGACGGGACAGGGATTTGAGCCCCAGCATTTT.

A note on this clonotype: One base away lies a much larger clone, so this may be a sequencing read error. The chain employs TRBV2 and TRBJ1-1; D unresolved. This CDR3 comprises 14 residues. Germline V gives CDR1 SNHLY, CDR2 FYNNEI. CDR3 in amino acids: CASSAPYVNTEALF. The CDR3 DNA reads TGTGCCAGCAGTGCCCCCTACGTGAACACTGAAGCTCTCTTT.

V is TRBV14 and J is TRBJ2-4; 7 bases agree with TRBD2. This CDR3 has 14 amino acids. V lost 1 base and J lost 9; bases outside the gene matches: 6. Germline CDR1 reads SGHDN; CDR2 reads FVKESK. The CDR3 region is CASSQGLASGIQYF. The CDR3 DNA reads TGTGCCAGCAGCCAAGGACTAGCAAGTGGCATTCAGTACTTC.

The J gene is TRBJ2-2, the V gene TRBV24-1; TRBD2 matches 7 bases. The CDR3 runs to 21 residues. The germline CDR1 and CDR2 sequences are KGHDR and SFDVKD. With 7 bases clipped from V and 1 base from J, the junction kept 23 bases outside the gene matches. DNA for the CDR3: TGTGCCACCAGGGGGCACAGGAGGGTAAGACTAGCCCTTAAGAACACCGGGGAGCTGTTTTTT. It codes for CATRGHRRVRLALKNTGELFF.

This clonotype has a count of ten or more. The rearrangement uses TRBV2 and TRBJ1-5; D is unclear. The CDR3 is 13 residues long. V was cut by 7 bases and J by 6 bases, with 13 bases left in between. CDR1 is SNHLY, CDR2 FYNNEI, per germline. The CDR3 DNA sequence: TGTGCCAGCATGCTTAGCACGGGTCAGCCCCAGCATTTT. This gives the protein CASMLSTGQPQHF. The full variable domain, in which reference TRBV2 and TRBJ1-5 provide the parts outside the CDR3, is EPEVTQTPSHQVTQMGQEVILRCVPISNHLYFYWYRQILGQKVEFLVSFYNNEISEKSEIFDDQFSVERPDGSNFTLKIRSTKLEDSAMYFCASMLSTGQPQHFGDGTRLSIL.

This clonotype was recorded a few times. This rearrangement joins TRBV5-4 to TRBJ1-1; 8 bases fit TRBD1. The CDR3 totals 15 residues. V lost 3 bases to trimming and J lost 4 bases; unmatched junction nucleotides: 8. CDR1 and CDR2 (germline): SGHNT, YYREEE (reference sequence). CDR3 DNA: TGTGCCAGCAGCTCCGGACAGGGAGGAATCACTGAAGCTTTCTTT. This encodes CASSSGQGGITEAFF. Drawing the rest from reference TRBV5-4 and TRBJ1-1, the complete variable domain is ETGVTQSPTHLIKTRGQQVTLRCSSQSGHNTVSWYQQALGQGPQFIFQYYREEENGRGNFPPRFSGLQFPNYSSELNVNALELDDSALYLCASSSGQGGITEAFFGQGTRLTVV.

V is TRBV20-1 and J is TRBJ1-5; D might be TRBD1 (5 bases). Germline loops: CDR1 DFQATT, CDR2 SNEGSKA (reference sequence). V shed 0 bases and J shed 4 bases, with 13 bases lying between them. The CDR3 loop spans 15 amino acids. CDR3 sequence: CSARDSNEGNQPQHF. The CDR3, as DNA: TGCAGTGCTAGAGATAGTAACGAGGGGAATCAGCCCCAGCATTTT.

This sequence joins TRBV20-1 and TRBJ2-7; D may be TRBD1 (5 bases). The CDR3 runs to 14 residues. The germline CDR1 and CDR2 sequences are DFQATT and SNEGSKA (reference sequence). V was pared by 0 bases and J by 1 base, with 10 bases between. The CDR3 nucleotides read TGCAGTGCTAGAGAGGCAGGGTGGTCCTACGAGCAGTACTTC. It codes for CSAREAGWSYEQYF.

This clonotype was counted only a few times. The chain couples TRBV24-1 to TRBJ2-4; possibly TRBD1 for D (6 bases). V shed 9 bases and J shed 13 bases, with 27 bases lying between them. CDR3 length equals 15 residues. Germline values: CDR1 KGHDR, CDR2 SFDVKD. CDR3 sequence (DNA): TGTGCCACCGGAAAAACGGACAGCGGAAATTGGGAGCAGTACTTC. Encoded protein: CATGKTDSGNWEQYF.

This clonotype was counted only a few times. V is TRBV28 and J is TRBJ1-2; D uncertain. Per germline, CDR1 MDHEN and CDR2 SYDVKM. Trimming pared 7 bases from V and 2 bases from J, leaving 20 bases between. The CDR3 spans 16 residues. CDR3 sequence: CASISPGGGVNYGYTF. CDR3 in DNA: TGTGCCAGCATTTCCCCCGGAGGTGGGGTAAACTATGGCTACACCTTC.

The rearrangement uses TRBV20-1 and TRBJ2-7; 14 nucleotides agree with TRBD2. J was trimmed by 3 bases and V by 3 bases; bases with no gene match: 1. Germline V gene sequence: CDR1 DFQATT, CDR2 SNEGSKA (reference sequence). CDR3 length: 14 amino acids. DNA for the CDR3: TGCAGTGCTAGGACTAGCGGGAGGGTCTACGAGCAGTACTTC. Translated, it gives CSARTSGRVYEQYF.

The J gene is TRBJ1-5, the V gene TRBV28; D may be TRBD1 (6 bases). Germline V gene lookup returns CDR1 MDHEN and CDR2 SYDVKM. The CDR3 spans 16 residues. Trimming took off 1 base at V and 3 bases at J, with 13 bases between the two ends. The CDR3 coding sequence is TGTGCCAGCAGTTTATCCGGGGGGCTTTACAATCAGCCCCAGCATTTT. Amino acids: CASSLSGGLYNQPQHF.

The V and J genes are TRBV20-1 and TRBJ2-7; the D gene is possibly TRBD1 (6 bases). In germline, CDR1 is DFQATT, CDR2 SNEGSKA (reference sequence). The CDR3 consists of 15 residues. Deletions cut 7 bases from V and 0 bases from J, with 19 bases between. CDR3 nucleotide sequence: TGCAGTGGTTCAGACAGGTCCCACAGCTCCTACGAGCAGTACTTC. It yields the protein CSGSDRSHSSYEQYF.

This clonotype was counted a few times. This chain connects TRBV2 to TRBJ1-1, with TRBD1 matching over 10 bases. In germline, CDR1 is SNHLY, CDR2 FYNNEI. J gave up 4 bases and V 10 bases, and 6 bases lay outside the gene matches. This CDR3 is 13 amino acids long. DNA for the CDR3: TGTGCCACCAGACAGGGGGCGGGCACTGAAGCTTTCTTT. Its translation: CATRQGAGTEAFF. Drawing the rest from reference TRBV2 and TRBJ1-1, the complete variable domain is EPEVTQTPSHQVTQMGQEVILRCVPISNHLYFYWYRQILGQKVEFLVSFYNNEISEKSEIFDDQFSVERPDGSNFTLKIRSTKLEDSAMYFCATRQGAGTEAFFGQGTRLTVV.

This rearrangement joins TRBV11-2 to TRBJ2-5; tentative D call: TRBD1 (6 bases). V was cut by 5 bases and J by 1 base, with 14 bases left in between. CDR1 SGHAT and CDR2 FQNNGV come from the germline V gene. The CDR3 covers 15 residues. CDR3 coding DNA: TGTGCCAGCAGCCCACGACAGGCGGGCCAAGAGACCCAGTACTTC. As protein: CASSPRQAGQETQYF.